The sequence of this T cell receptor beta chain was determined in a study of T-cell reconstitution after alpha-beta-depleted transplantation in children (dated by TCRdb to about 2016). Regarding the research as a whole: T-cell immune reconstitution after TCRalphabeta/CD19-depleted allogeneic hematopoietic cell transplantation in children was quantitatively tracked in the study by means of TCR repertoire profiling.

This clonotype was counted many times. The antigen it binds to is not known. The record has no base qualities; no much larger clone is one base away. At the junction V is shortened by 4 bases and J by 4 bases; bases outside the gene matches: 6. From the germline V gene, CDR1 is SGHDT and CDR2 is YYEEEE. The CDR3 has 15 amino acids, counting the end cysteine and phenylalanine. Here the CDR3 DNA is all that survives: 45 bases in frame from base 1. Library preparation was by PCR. The sample was run on an Illumina HiSeq 2500. TCR library preparation used molecular barcoding, with unique molecular identifiers applied to normalize quantification of the TCRbeta repertoire. TCRdb took the public reads, trimmed them with fastp at Q25, ran MiXCR for clone calling and kept in-frame beta chains. Here each entry gathers all rows of one CDR3 protein and keeps the most common genes and DNA. Across this sample there are a few hundred thousand distinct CDR3 sequences, with 11% seen only once. The ten most abundant clones make up over 4.5% of the sample.

Source: PBMCs from the stem cell graft donor, taken from the stem cell graft. The chain is assembled from TRBV5-6 and TRBJ1-4, with TRBD1 matching 8 junction bases. The TCR sequence derives from a human donor who donated a stem cell graft to a child with acute myeloid leukemia. The nucleotides read TGTGCCAGCAGCCGGGGACAGGCTGGTAATGAAAAACTGTTTTTT. This encodes CASSRGQAGNEKLFF.